This paragraph covers one T cell receptor beta chain sequence. Produced via immunoSEQ multiplex PCR; TCRdb's table is partial and in-frame only. The sample records more than 35,000 clones, 70% to 90% being singletons. These data belong to a study of T cell changes during pregnancy in multiple sclerosis. The germline CDR1 and CDR2 sequences are ENHRY and SYGVKD. This CDR3 has 14 residues. V was trimmed by 3 bases and J by 3 bases, leaving 11 bases between them. The chain links TRBV10-3 to TRBJ2-5, with D tentatively TRBD1 (6 bases). The sequence was collected from a female donor in good health, enrolled as a control in a pregnancy study. This specimen was CD8+ T cells from peripheral blood mononuclear cells, taken after pregnancy. CDR3 region: CAISDPRTEETQYF. DNA for the CDR3: TGTGCCATCAGTGACCCGAGGACAGAAGAGACCCAGTACTTC.